This TCR beta chain was identified during a study of blood T cells in healthy people across ages (dated by TCRdb to between 2014 and 2017). With respect to the entire study: Template switching captured roughly one uniquely barcoded TCR beta cDNA molecule per two T cells in model experiments. The study measured age-related changes in TCR beta repertoire diversity using deep sequencing normalized with unique cDNA molecular identifiers. The donors were split into four age groups: young (average roughly 15 years), middle-aged (39), aged (around 67) and long-lived (approximately 80). To avoid experimental bias, donors of different ages were distributed randomly across sequencing lanes. For two donors (one aged 18 to 29 and one aged 80 or older), the study analyzed two additional independent replicas of 1 million unique cDNA reads from the same blood draw.

Systemically healthy Caucasian individuals from Russia, 35 to 50 in total and aged about 6 to 95 years, were included as donors. Each donor gave roughly 11 milliliters of peripheral blood, drawn into EDTA-treated Vacutainer tubes. Ficoll-Paque density-gradient centrifugation was used to isolate PBMCs, with at least 7 million obtained per sample. Total RNA, at least 6 micrograms per sample, was extracted from PBMCs with Trizol reagent. The percentages of naive CD45RAhigh/CD27high T cells were determined by flow cytometry on a PBMC aliquot from every donor. In the germline V gene (reference sequence), CDR1 corresponds to DFQATT and CDR2 to SNEGSKA. The CDR3 has 14 amino acids, counting the end cysteine and phenylalanine. Only the CDR3 portion is preserved as DNA: 42 bases, with reading frame beginning at the first base. Library method: 5' RACE. A second PCR of roughly 6 to 11 cycles was run with a J-beta primer mix and a sample-barcoded 5' primer. Each TCR beta cDNA molecule received a unique molecular identifier from a template-switch 5' adaptor carrying 12 random nucleotides. Each sample yielded at least 3 million CDR3-containing paired-end reads. First-strand cDNA synthesis was performed from all RNA using the Mint cDNA synthesis kit, with priming by a TRBC-specific oligonucleotide. After uracil-DNA glycosylase treatment, a first 18-cycle PCR used universal primers M1SS and BC2_uni_R on all cDNA. For the original study's pipeline: Normalization of each sample was performed by random selection of 1 million high-quality reads, each carrying a distinct molecular identifier. Instead of being binned into consensus sequences, reads that shared molecular identifiers were thrown out. MiTCR, run with a Q25 quality threshold and the strictest error-elimination algorithm, handled CDR3 identification, clonotype clustering and error correction. Lower-bound total TCR beta diversity was estimated with a nonparametric unseen species model using Euler transformation. TCRdb reprocessed the public reads (quality trimming at Q25 with fastp, clone calling with MiXCR) and kept in-frame beta chains. When rows share a CDR3 protein, they turn into one entry using the most common DNA and genes. For this entry, the V and J calls and clone size follow TCRdb and not the study's own pipeline. This sample comprises fewer than 2,000,000 distinct CDR3 sequences, about two fifths of them detected only once. Together, the top ten hold more than 20% of the sample.

The sample holds a few counts of this clonotype. Its antigen is unknown. No much larger clone exists at a distance of one base, and base qualities are not known. Study-wide conclusions, independent of this receptor: Donor CMV infection status was unknown, potentially confounding age-related changes in expanded clonotypes. Observed TCR beta diversity per million T cells fell roughly linearly with age, and a significant reduction was already apparent by age about 36. Because profiling used bulk unsorted PBMCs, naive and antigen-experienced compartments could not be compared conclusively. The percentage of naive T cells measured by flow cytometry correlated strongly with observed TCR beta diversity. Estimates of total diversity from one million sequenced T cells were regarded as lower bounds and underestimates. Compared with the aged group, more naive CD4+ T cells, fewer expanded clones and increased TCR diversity were shown by the long-lived group, suggesting age selection.

The sample comprised blood. The receptor was isolated from a human donor in good health. The chain is encoded by TRBV20-1 joined to TRBJ2-4; 8 middle bases align to TRBD2. The DNA end is more similar to TRBJ2-7, so the J call may be wrong. The sequenced DNA: TGCAGTGCTAGTGGTAGCGGGGACCCCTACGAGCAGTACTTC. Translated, this is CSASGSGDPYEQYF.